This T cell receptor (beta chain) derives from a study of shared T cell receptors in the human thymus. The repertoire was sequenced with immunoSEQ multiplex PCR; TCRdb's copy has only in-frame clones and lacks some. The table shows roughly 700,000 clones, with roughly 90% occurring only once. Germline CDR1 MDHEN, CDR2 SYDVKM. Deletions cut 5 bases from V and 0 bases from J, with 14 bases between. This CDR3 is built from 15 residues. The same specimen was also included in a second study, on human thymus T cells. That work states: Corrective surgery for congenital heart defects was being performed on the healthy Finnish infants who were the donors. Resections from corrective heart surgery supplied the thymus tissue.

The TCR sequence derives from a boy younger than two with a congenital heart defect. The chain combines TRBV28 with TRBJ2-7; TRBD2 is a possible D gene (5 bases). The sequenced material came from thymocytes. The CDR3 coding sequence is TGTGCCAGCAGTCCCTGGACTGTTAGCTCCTACGAGCAGTACTTC. This codes for CASSPWTVSSYEQYF. Drawing the rest from reference TRBV28 and TRBJ2-7, the complete variable domain is DVKVTQSSRYLVKRTGEKVFLECVQDMDHENMFWYRQDPGLGLRLIYFSYDVKMKEKGDIPEGYSVSREKKERFSLILESASTNQTSMYLCASSPWTVSSYEQYFGPGTRLTVT.